One and the same sample provided the 11 T cell receptor beta chains below, sequenced in a study of blood T cell repertoires in COVID-19. Clones were sequenced by immunoSEQ multiplex PCR, and TCRdb holds only the in-frame ones, with some missing. Of approximately 250,000 clones listed, around 84% are singletons. Sequencing was carried out using peripheral blood. Receptors were obtained from a man aged 40-50 years who had recovered from COVID-19.

The V and J genes are TRBV6-5 and TRBJ1-2, with 7 bases lining up with TRBD1. The CDR3 is 14 amino acids. Germline assignment: CDR1 MNHEY and CDR2 SVGAGI. The V gene end was trimmed by 6 bases and the J gene end by 4 bases; junction bases not matched to a gene: 8. This CDR3 is CASRDRRKVYGYTF. As DNA, the CDR3 is TGTGCCAGCAGGGACAGGAGAAAAGTCTATGGCTACACCTTC.

This rearrangement joins TRBV30 to TRBJ1-2, with D tentatively TRBD1 (5 bases). Germline V gives CDR1 GTSNPN, CDR2 SVGIG (reference sequence). V shed 0 bases and J shed 4 bases, with 9 bases lying between them. The length of the CDR3 is 13 residues. In DNA, the CDR3 is TGTGCCTGGAGTGTACAGGCTTTCTATGGCTACACCTTC. Translation: CAWSVQAFYGYTF.

The chain carries TRBV19 and TRBJ1-1, with D unclear. Germline CDR1 LNHDA, CDR2 SQIVND (reference sequence). Trimming cost V 5 bases and J 5 bases, with 12 bases left between them. This CDR3 has 13 residues. CDR3 bases: TGTGCCAGTAGTTGGAGAGGAAGGACTGAAGCTTTCTTT. It yields the protein CASSWRGRTEAFF.

The chain employs TRBV19 and TRBJ2-6, with 7 nucleotides matching TRBD2. The CDR3 sequence is 19 residues long. Germline assignment: CDR1 LNHDA and CDR2 SQIVND (reference sequence). The trim removed 0 bases at V and 4 bases at J, leaving 12 bases unmatched. The CDR3 protein is CASSIDHSGVFRGANVLTF. The CDR3 DNA sequence: TGTGCCAGTAGTATAGATCACAGCGGGGTTTTTAGGGGGGCCAACGTCCTGACTTTC.

This chain links TRBV5-4 with TRBJ2-5, with TRBD1 as a possible D gene (5 bases). Per the germline V gene, CDR1 is SGHNT and CDR2 is YYREEE (reference sequence). The CDR3 has 13 amino acids. The CDR3 loop is CALGAPNQETQYF. The CDR3 DNA follows: TGTGCATTAGGGGCACCCAACCAAGAGACCCAGTACTTC.

The gene calls are TRBV29-1 and TRBJ1-2; 8 positions agree with TRBD1. Germline V gives CDR1 SQVTM, CDR2 ANQGSEA. This CDR3 is built from 12 residues. V shed 6 bases, J shed 5 bases, and the junction held 5 bases outside the gene matches. The CDR3: CSVDRGGYGYTF. CDR3 in DNA: TGCAGCGTAGACAGGGGTGGTTATGGCTACACCTTC.

V usage is TRBV25-1 and J usage is TRBJ2-5; D gene unclear. This CDR3 region has 15 residues. CDR1 is MGHDK, CDR2 SYGVNS, per germline. V lost 1 base and J lost 2, with 11 bases in between. The CDR3 coding sequence is TGTGCCAGCAGTGAATTGAGTGGGCAGCAAGAGACCCAGTACTTC. Protein sequence: CASSELSGQQETQYF.

This clone turned up a few times. This chain connects TRBV14 to TRBJ1-2; perhaps TRBD1 as D (6 bases). CDR3 size: 14 residues. V was shortened by 4 bases and J by 5 bases, with 14 bases between the two germline ends. From germline, CDR1 is SGHDN and CDR2 FVKESK. The CDR3 loop is CASSPRGRGYGYTF. The CDR3 bases are TGTGCCAGCAGCCCTCGTGGCAGGGGTTATGGCTACACCTTC.

The V call is TRBV10-2, the J call TRBJ2-7, with D tentatively TRBD2 (5 bases). Germline V lookup: CDR1 WSHSY, CDR2 SAAADI. This CDR3 contains 13 residues. V shed 7 bases and J shed 6 bases, with 16 bases lying between them. CDR3 protein: CASNLVRGSEQYF. The DNA of the CDR3 is TGCGCCAGCAATCTGGTGCGCGGGTCCGAGCAGTACTTC.

The DNA of the CDR3 is TGTGCCAGCAGCTTACTCTCTATAGCGGGGAGAAACATTCAGTACTTC. It encodes CASSLLSIAGRNIQYF. The chain links TRBV5-4 to TRBJ2-4; 8 positions match TRBD2. V trimming: 2 bases; J trimming: 6 bases; junction bases outside the gene matches: 10. CDR3 length: 16 residues. Germline V gives CDR1 SGHNT, CDR2 YYREEE (reference sequence).

The V call is TRBV5-5, the J call TRBJ2-7; D gene ambiguous. The CDR3 totals 10 residues. Germline assignment: CDR1 SGHKS and CDR2 YYEKEE (reference sequence). The V gene lost 7 bases and the J gene lost 5 bases, with 7 bases spanning the gap. The CDR3 DNA reads TGTGCCAGCGGCCTCGACGAGCAGTACTTC. Residues: CASGLDEQYF.